This TCR beta chain comes out of a study of T-cell reconstitution after alpha-beta-depleted transplantation in children. The TCRbeta library incorporated unique molecular identifiers. TCRdb fed the PCR reads into MiXCR, producing one record per CDR3 protein. Of 600,000 to 700,000 distinct CDR3 sequences listed, around 16% are singletons. Many counts were recorded for this clonotype. There are 14 residues in the CDR3. V gave up 3 bases and J gave up 6 bases, with 16 bases separating them. Germline CDR1 SQVTM, CDR2 ANQGSEA. The clonotype originates from a human donor who donated a stem cell graft to a child with acute myeloid leukemia. The source was PBMCs from the stem cell graft donor, collected from the stem cell graft. This chain connects TRBV29-1 to TRBJ2-3, with D perhaps matching TRBD1 or TRBD2 (6 bases each). CDR3 DNA: TGCAGCGTTGACAGGGGAGGAAGGGCCGATACGCAGTATTTT. Its protein product is CSVDRGGRADTQYF.